The 25 T cell receptor beta chains below all came from one sample that was sequenced in a study of Ad26.COV2.S vaccination and SARS-CoV-2 variants. Indicated treatment: over 15 received Ad26.COV2.S at low or high dose, single or two shots; about 5 received placebo; per-sample allocation not given. Samples were taken on day 63 after the first vaccine or placebo injection. Profiling relied on immunoSEQ multiplex PCR, and the TCRdb table lists in-frame clones only, not all of them. The sample lists a few hundred thousand clones; 80% to 95% were seen once. The material was peripheral blood, obtained in a trial of Ad26.COV2.S vaccine versus placebo. These receptors were taken from a person between 18 and 59 years old who received the Ad26.COV2.S COVID-19 vaccine or a placebo.

The count of this clone is one. V gene TRBV11-2 combines with J gene TRBJ1-1, with 7 nucleotides matching TRBD1. The V gene end was trimmed by 2 bases and the J gene end by 6 bases; junction bases not matched to a gene: 9. The germline CDR1 and CDR2 sequences are SGHAT and FQNNGV. The CDR3 is 15 amino acids. CDR3 loop: CASSLWGQGVPEAFF. Here the CDR3 DNA reads TGTGCCAGCAGCTTATGGGGGCAGGGGGTACCTGAAGCTTTCTTT.

The chain carries TRBV4-3 and TRBJ1-1, with 8 bases aligning to TRBD1. This CDR3 region has 17 residues. V lost 4 bases, J lost 3 bases, and 13 bases stayed unmatched. Germline CDR1 and CDR2: LGHNA and YSLEER. CDR3 sequence (DNA): TGCGCCAGCAGCCCCCAGGGGGCATCAGCCGGGGACACTGAAGCTTTCTTT. Encoded protein: CASSPQGASAGDTEAFF.

Comments on this clone: Within the sample, other DNA sequences also encode this same CDR3. The chain carries TRBV4-3 and TRBJ2-7; the match to TRBD1 covers 9 bases. This CDR3 contains 14 residues. Germline assignment: CDR1 LGHNA and CDR2 YSLEER. The V gene end was trimmed by 4 bases and the J gene end by 2 bases; junction bases not matched to a gene: 3. CDR3 sequence (DNA): TGCGCCAGCAGCCCGGGACAGGGTACCTACGAGCAGTACTTC. It specifies CASSPGQGTYEQYF.

In regard to this clone: This sample also contains other DNA sequences that code for the same CDR3. J is TRBJ1-5 and V is TRBV6-5, with TRBD1 identical over 9 bases. Germline CDR1 reads MNHEY; CDR2 reads SVGAGI. This CDR3 comprises 14 residues. J was trimmed by 4 bases and V by 5 bases; bases with no gene match: 3. CDR3 nucleotides: TGTGCCAGCAGTCCCGGGACAGGGAATCAGCCCCAGCATTTT. Translation gives CASSPGTGNQPQHF.

This CDR3 reads CASSSDSEQYF. The CDR3, as DNA: TGTGCCAGCAGCTCGGACAGCGAGCAGTACTTC. V and J are TRBV5-6 and TRBJ2-7, with D tentatively TRBD1 (6 bases). V lost 3 bases, J lost 6 bases, and 7 bases lay in between. The V gene's germline CDR1 is SGHDT and CDR2 YYEEEE. This CDR3 comprises 11 residues.

The V call is TRBV9, the J call TRBJ2-7, with 7 bases identical to TRBD2. V shed 0 bases, J shed 0 bases, and the junction held 3 bases outside the gene matches. Looked up from germline, CDR1 is SGDLS and CDR2 is YYNGEE. This CDR3 has 15 residues. CDR3 coding DNA: TGTGCCAGCAGCGTAGGCTCTAGCGGCTCCTACGAGCAGTACTTC. It is translated as CASSVGSSGSYEQYF.

The J gene is TRBJ2-7, the V gene TRBV7-2; 7 nucleotides agree with TRBD1. The CDR3 consists of 14 residues. Germline CDR1 reads SGHTA; CDR2 reads FQGNSA. V dropped 5 bases and J dropped 2; count of bases not matched to a gene: 6. In DNA, the CDR3 is TGTGCCAGCAGCGCCCGGACAGGTCCCTACGAGCAGTACTTC. This encodes CASSARTGPYEQYF.

The chain uses TRBV7-9 and TRBJ1-2, with 7 bases that match TRBD1. CDR3 size: 16 residues. CDR1 is SEHNR and CDR2 is FQNEAQ in the germline V gene (reference sequence). J lost 2 bases, V lost 5 bases, and 11 bases had no gene match. The CDR3 loop is CASSIGGTAGNYGYTF. CDR3 in DNA: TGTGCCAGCAGCATCGGTGGGACAGCTGGCAACTATGGCTACACCTTC.

The CDR3 spells CASSLGSSVGTEAFF. CDR3 coding DNA: TGTGCCAGCAGCTTAGGATCGTCGGTGGGCACTGAAGCTTTCTTT. The chain employs TRBV7-6 and TRBJ1-1; D is uncertain. Trimming shortened V by 1 base and J by 4 bases, and 13 bases separated the two germline ends. Germline-derived CDR1 and CDR2 are SGHVS and FNYEAQ. The CDR3 is 15 residues long.

This rearrangement joins TRBV19 to TRBJ2-3; TRBD2 aligns across 10 bases. Germline CDR1 reads LNHDA; CDR2 reads SQIVND (reference sequence). CDR3 size: 15 residues. The J segment lost 5 bases and the V segment lost 3 bases, leaving 5 bases of the junction unmatched. The CDR3 DNA sequence: TGTGCCAGTAGTATGAGCGGGGGGGACGGAGATACGCAGTATTTT. Its translation: CASSMSGGDGDTQYF.

The chain combines TRBV5-1 with TRBJ2-1, with 10 bases lining up with TRBD2. Per the germline V gene, CDR1 is SGHRS and CDR2 is YFSETQ. CDR3 length: 14 residues. The ends lost 6 bases at V and 4 bases at J; junction bases unmatched: 4. The CDR3 nucleotides are TGCGCCAGCACAACTAGCGGGGCTTACAATGAGCAGTTCTTC. The encoded protein is CASTTSGAYNEQFF. The full variable domain, rest sourced from reference TRBV5-1 and TRBJ2-1, is KAGVTQTPRYLIKTRGQQVTLSCSPISGHRSVSWYQQTPGQGLQFLFEYFSETQRNKGNFPGRFSGRQFSNSRSEMNVSTLELGDSALYLCASTTSGAYNEQFFGPGTRLTVL.

The chain has TRBV11-2 and TRBJ2-7; D gene ambiguous. From germline, CDR1 is SGHAT and CDR2 FQNNGV. The CDR3 runs to 15 residues. The V end lost 4 bases, the J end lost 2 bases, and 15 bases lay between the germline ends. The CDR3 DNA reads TGTGCCAGCAGCTCATTGGTGGGGTCCGCCTACGAGCAGTACTTC. Its protein is CASSSLVGSAYEQYF.

The chain recombines TRBV18 with TRBJ2-3; D is unclear. The CDR3 has 13 amino acids. Per germline, CDR1 KGHSH and CDR2 LQKENI. Trimming took 3 bases from V and 3 from J, leaving 7 bases between them. The CDR3 nucleotides are TGTGCCAGCTCACCCTCCAATACAGATACGCAGTATTTT. It yields the protein CASSPSNTDTQYF.

The CDR3, as DNA: TGTGCCAGCAGCTTTTCGTCAAGCTCTGGAAACACCATATATTTT. The encoded protein is CASSFSSSSGNTIYF. The chain joins TRBV7-2 to TRBJ1-3; the D is unclear. This CDR3 is 15 amino acids long. From germline, CDR1 is SGHTA and CDR2 FQGNSA. V was trimmed by 3 bases and J by 0 bases, leaving 9 bases between them. Drawing the rest from reference TRBV7-2 and TRBJ1-3, the complete variable domain is GAGVSQSPSNKVTEKGKDVELRCDPISGHTALYWYRQSLGQGLEFLIYFQGNSAPDKSGLPSDRFSAERTGGSVSTLTIQRTQQEDSAVYLCASSFSSSSGNTIYFGEGSWLTVV.

This chain connects TRBV5-4 to TRBJ2-1; 11 nucleotides agree with TRBD1. Germline V CDR1 and CDR2: SGHNT, YYREEE (reference sequence). The CDR3 is 15 residues long. V lost 3 bases and J lost 7; bases outside the gene matches: 6. As DNA, the CDR3 is TGTGCCAGCAGCTCACGGACAGGGGGCGGAAATGAGCAGTTCTTC. Its translation is CASSSRTGGGNEQFF.

The gene calls are TRBV12-3 or TRBV12-4 and TRBJ2-7; TRBD2 agrees at 9 bases. V lost 1 base and J lost 6; bases outside the gene matches: 1. The CDR3 loop spans 13 amino acids. The CDR3, as DNA: TGTGCCAGCAGTTTAGGACTAGCGGTCGAGCAGTACTTC. Amino acid sequence: CASSLGLAVEQYF.

The chain combines TRBV4-1 with TRBJ2-7; D is ambiguous. CDR1 is MGHRA, CDR2 YSYEKL, per germline. This CDR3 comprises 16 residues. Deletions cut 3 bases from V and 0 bases from J, with 15 bases between. The CDR3 sequence is CASSQITGPSSYEQYF. As DNA, the CDR3 is TGCGCCAGCAGCCAGATAACCGGGCCTAGCTCCTACGAGCAGTACTTC.

The chain uses TRBV7-2 and TRBJ2-5; 9 nucleotides agree with TRBD2. This CDR3 spans 17 amino acids. Germline loops: CDR1 SGHTA, CDR2 FQGNSA. V shed 3 bases, J shed 5 bases, and the junction held 13 bases outside the gene matches. The CDR3 here is CASSLEGLLAGLETQYF. Written as DNA, the CDR3 is TGTGCCAGCAGCTTGGAGGGCCTACTAGCGGGCCTCGAGACCCAGTACTTC.

The chain joins TRBV5-1 to TRBJ2-2; 15 positions match TRBD2. V lost 0 bases and J lost 4; bases outside the gene matches: 7. The CDR3 sequence is 19 residues long. Germline V lookup: CDR1 SGHRS, CDR2 YFSETQ. For the CDR3, the DNA is TGCGCCAGCAGCTTGGCCCGGACTAGCGGGGGGGTAAGCACCGGGGAGCTGTTTTTT. This sequence encodes CASSLARTSGGVSTGELFF.

The gene calls are TRBV5-4 and TRBJ2-6, with D possibly TRBD1 on 5 matching bases. The CDR3 length is 18 residues. Germline CDR1 SGHNT, CDR2 YYREEE (reference sequence). The ends were cut back, 4 bases at V and 0 bases at J, with 17 bases in the middle. The CDR3 reads CASSPRAPPDSGANVLTF. CDR3 bases: TGTGCCAGCAGCCCCAGGGCTCCACCTGACTCTGGGGCCAACGTCCTGACTTTC. Full variable domain (remainder filled in from reference TRBV5-4 and TRBJ2-6): ETGVTQSPTHLIKTRGQQVTLRCSSQSGHNTVSWYQQALGQGPQFIFQYYREEENGRGNFPPRFSGLQFPNYSSELNVNALELDDSALYLCASSPRAPPDSGANVLTFGAGSRLTVL.

This clone was seen once. The rearrangement uses TRBV10-3 and TRBJ2-7; 8 bases match TRBD1. This CDR3 is 13 amino acids long. The ends lost 6 bases at V and 3 bases at J; junction bases unmatched: 4. Germline assignment: CDR1 ENHRY and CDR2 SYGVKD. The CDR3 is CAIRGQEYYEQYF. In nucleotides, the CDR3 is TGTGCCATCAGGGGACAGGAGTACTACGAGCAGTACTTC.

The rearrangement joins TRBV4-3 to TRBJ2-1, with a possible D match to TRBD2 (5 bases). From germline, CDR1 is LGHNA and CDR2 YSLEER. V lost 2 bases to trimming and J lost 6 bases, with 11 bases between them. CDR3 length: 14 residues. The chain's CDR3 is CASSQFTRANEQFF. The CDR3 bases are TGCGCCAGCAGCCAATTTACTAGAGCCAATGAGCAGTTCTTC.

The chain is built from TRBV12-3 or TRBV12-4 and TRBJ1-1, with unresolved D. The CDR3 is made up of 12 amino acids. Deletions cut 5 bases from V and 0 bases from J, with 4 bases between. In DNA form, the CDR3 reads TGTGCCAGCAGTCATATGAACACTGAAGCTTTCTTT. This translates into CASSHMNTEAFF.

The CDR3 spells CASGTGVYNEQFF. The CDR3 coding sequence is TGCGCCAGCGGGACAGGGGTCTACAATGAGCAGTTCTTC. This chain uses TRBV10-2 with TRBJ2-1, with 10 nucleotides matching TRBD1. V dropped 8 bases and J dropped 3; count of bases not matched to a gene: 1. The CDR3 length is 13 residues. In germline, CDR1 is WSHSY, CDR2 SAAADI.

The V and J genes are TRBV19 and TRBJ1-4; D call uncertain. The germline V gene has CDR1 LNHDA and CDR2 SQIVND (reference sequence). V was cut by 3 bases and J by 4 bases, with 9 bases left in between. This CDR3 comprises 14 residues. The CDR3 spells CASSISNLNEKLFF. The DNA of the CDR3 is TGTGCCAGTAGTATCAGCAACCTTAATGAAAAACTGTTTTTT. The full variable domain, in which reference TRBV19 and TRBJ1-4 provide the parts outside the CDR3, is DGGITQSPKYLFRKEGQNVTLSCEQNLNHDAMYWYRQDPGQGLRLIYYSQIVNDFQKGDIAEGYSVSREKKESFPLTVTSAQKNPTAFYLCASSISNLNEKLFFGSGTQLSVL.